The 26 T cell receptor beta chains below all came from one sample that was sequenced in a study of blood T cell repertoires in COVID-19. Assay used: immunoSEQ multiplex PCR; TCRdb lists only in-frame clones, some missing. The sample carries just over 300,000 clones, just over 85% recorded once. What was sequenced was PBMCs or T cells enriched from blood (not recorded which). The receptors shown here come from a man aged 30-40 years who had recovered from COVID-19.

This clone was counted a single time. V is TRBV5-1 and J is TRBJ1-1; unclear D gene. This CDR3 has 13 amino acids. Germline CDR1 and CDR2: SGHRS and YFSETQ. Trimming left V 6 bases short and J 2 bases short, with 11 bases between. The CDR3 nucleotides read TGCGCCAGCATGGTAAGCCTCAACACTGAAGCTTTCTTT. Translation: CASMVSLNTEAFF.

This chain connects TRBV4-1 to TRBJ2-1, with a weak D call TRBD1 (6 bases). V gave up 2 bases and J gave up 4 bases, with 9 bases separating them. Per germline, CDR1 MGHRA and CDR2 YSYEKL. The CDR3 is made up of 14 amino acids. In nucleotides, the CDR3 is TGCGCCAGCAGCCAAAGGACAGAATACAATGAGCAGTTCTTC. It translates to CASSQRTEYNEQFF.

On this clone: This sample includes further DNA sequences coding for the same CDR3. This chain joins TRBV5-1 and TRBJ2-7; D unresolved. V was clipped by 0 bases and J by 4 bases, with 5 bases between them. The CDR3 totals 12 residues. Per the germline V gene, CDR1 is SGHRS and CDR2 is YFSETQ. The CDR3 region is CASSLGTYEQYF. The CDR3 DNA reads TGCGCCAGCAGCTTGGGAACTTACGAGCAGTACTTC.

This CDR3 is CASRVENSYEQYF. The CDR3, as DNA: TGTGCCAGCAGAGTCGAGAACTCCTACGAGCAGTACTTC. The V and J genes are TRBV2 and TRBJ2-7; D remains ambiguous. Looked up from germline, CDR1 is SNHLY and CDR2 is FYNNEI. V gave up 6 bases and J gave up 0 bases, with 9 bases separating them. The CDR3 extends over 13 amino acids.

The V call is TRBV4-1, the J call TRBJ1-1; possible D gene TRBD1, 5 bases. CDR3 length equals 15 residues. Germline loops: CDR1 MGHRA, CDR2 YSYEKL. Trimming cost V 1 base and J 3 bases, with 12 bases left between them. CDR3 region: CASSQAGLRDTEAFF. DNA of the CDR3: TGCGCCAGCAGCCAAGCAGGGCTCCGGGACACTGAAGCTTTCTTT.

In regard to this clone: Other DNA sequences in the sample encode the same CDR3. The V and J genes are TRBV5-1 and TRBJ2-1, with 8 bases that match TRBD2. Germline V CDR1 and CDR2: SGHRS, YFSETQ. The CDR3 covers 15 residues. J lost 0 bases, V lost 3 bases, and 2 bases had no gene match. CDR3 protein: CASSSSGSSYNEQFF. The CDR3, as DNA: TGCGCCAGCAGCTCCAGCGGGAGCTCCTACAATGAGCAGTTCTTC.

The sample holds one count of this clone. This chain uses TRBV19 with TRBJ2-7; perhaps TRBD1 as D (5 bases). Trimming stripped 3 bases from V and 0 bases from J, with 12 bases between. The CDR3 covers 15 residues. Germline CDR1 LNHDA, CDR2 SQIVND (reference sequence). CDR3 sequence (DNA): TGTGCCAGTAGTATTTCCGTGACAGTCTCCTACGAGCAGTACTTC. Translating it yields CASSISVTVSYEQYF.

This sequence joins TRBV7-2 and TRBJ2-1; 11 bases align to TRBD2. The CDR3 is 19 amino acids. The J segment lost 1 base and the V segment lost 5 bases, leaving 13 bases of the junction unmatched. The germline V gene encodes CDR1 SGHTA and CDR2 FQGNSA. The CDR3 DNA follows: TGTGCCAGCAGCCTGACTAGCGGGACAGCGATTTCTTCCTACAATGAGCAGTTCTTC. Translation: CASSLTSGTAISSYNEQFF.

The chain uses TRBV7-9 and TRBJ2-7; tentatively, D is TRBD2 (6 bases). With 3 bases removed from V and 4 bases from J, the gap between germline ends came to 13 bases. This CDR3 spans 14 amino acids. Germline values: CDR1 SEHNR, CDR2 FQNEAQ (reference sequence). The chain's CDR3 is CASSLPGTPYEQYF. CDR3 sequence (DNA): TGTGCCAGCAGCTTGCCAGGGACTCCGTACGAGCAGTACTTC.

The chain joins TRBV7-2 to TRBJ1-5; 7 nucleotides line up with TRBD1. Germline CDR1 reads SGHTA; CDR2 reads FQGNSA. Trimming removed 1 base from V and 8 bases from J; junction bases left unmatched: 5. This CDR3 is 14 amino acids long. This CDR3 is CASSLGGGAEPQHF. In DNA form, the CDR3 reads TGTGCCAGCAGCTTAGGAGGGGGCGCGGAGCCCCAGCATTTT.

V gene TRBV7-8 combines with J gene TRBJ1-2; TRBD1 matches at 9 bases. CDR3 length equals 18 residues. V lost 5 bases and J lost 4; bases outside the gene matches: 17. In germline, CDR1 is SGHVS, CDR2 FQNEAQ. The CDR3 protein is CASSHRPGTGPLGYGYTF. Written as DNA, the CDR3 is TGTGCCAGCAGCCATAGGCCGGGGACAGGGCCTCTGGGCTATGGCTACACCTTC.

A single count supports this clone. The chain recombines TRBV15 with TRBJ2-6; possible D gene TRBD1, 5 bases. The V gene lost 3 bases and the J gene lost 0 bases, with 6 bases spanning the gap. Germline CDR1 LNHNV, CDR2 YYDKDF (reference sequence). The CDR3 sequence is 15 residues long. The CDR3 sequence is CATSSRGSGANVLTF. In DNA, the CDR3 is TGTGCCACCAGCAGTAGGGGCTCTGGGGCCAACGTCCTGACTTTC.

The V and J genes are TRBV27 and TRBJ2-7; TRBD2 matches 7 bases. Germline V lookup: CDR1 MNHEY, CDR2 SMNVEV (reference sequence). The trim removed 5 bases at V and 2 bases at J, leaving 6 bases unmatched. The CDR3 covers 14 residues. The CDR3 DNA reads TGTGCCAGCAGTATGCCGGGACTACCCTACGAGCAGTACTTC. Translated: CASSMPGLPYEQYF.

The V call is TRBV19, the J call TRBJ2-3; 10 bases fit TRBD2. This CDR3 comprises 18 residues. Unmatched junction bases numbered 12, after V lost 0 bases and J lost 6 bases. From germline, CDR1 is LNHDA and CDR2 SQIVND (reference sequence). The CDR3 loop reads CASSIDHTSGAGGDTQYF. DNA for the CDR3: TGTGCCAGTAGTATAGATCACACTAGCGGGGCCGGGGGGGATACGCAGTATTTT.

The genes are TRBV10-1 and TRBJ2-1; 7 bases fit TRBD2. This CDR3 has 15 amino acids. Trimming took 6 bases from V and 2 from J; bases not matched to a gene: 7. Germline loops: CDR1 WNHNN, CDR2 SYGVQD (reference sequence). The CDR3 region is CASSSGGIPYNEQFF. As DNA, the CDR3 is TGCGCCAGCAGCTCCGGGGGGATCCCCTACAATGAGCAGTTCTTC.

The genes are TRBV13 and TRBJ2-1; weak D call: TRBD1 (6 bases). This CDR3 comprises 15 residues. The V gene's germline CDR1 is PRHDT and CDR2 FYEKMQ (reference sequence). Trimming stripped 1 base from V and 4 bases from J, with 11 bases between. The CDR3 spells CASSLVGADYNEQFF. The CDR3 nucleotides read TGTGCCAGCAGCTTAGTGGGGGCCGATTACAATGAGCAGTTCTTC.

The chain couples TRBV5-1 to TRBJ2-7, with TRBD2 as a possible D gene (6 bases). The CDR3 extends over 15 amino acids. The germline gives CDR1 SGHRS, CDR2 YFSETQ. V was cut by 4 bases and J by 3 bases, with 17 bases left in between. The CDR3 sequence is CASSHAGPAGYEQYF. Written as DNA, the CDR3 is TGCGCCAGCAGCCACGCGGGGCCGGCGGGCTACGAGCAGTACTTC.

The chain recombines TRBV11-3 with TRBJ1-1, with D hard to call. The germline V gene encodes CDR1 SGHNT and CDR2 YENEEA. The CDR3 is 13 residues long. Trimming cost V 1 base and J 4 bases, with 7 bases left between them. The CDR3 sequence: CASSLVRFTEAFF. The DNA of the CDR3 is TGTGCCAGCAGCTTAGTTCGGTTCACTGAAGCTTTCTTT.

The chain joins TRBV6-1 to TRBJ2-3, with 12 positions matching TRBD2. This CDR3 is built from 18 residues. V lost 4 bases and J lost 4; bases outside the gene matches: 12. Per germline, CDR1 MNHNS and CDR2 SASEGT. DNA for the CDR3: TGTGCCAGCAGTGCGAGGACTAGCGGGGTAGTGTTCGCAGATACGCAGTATTTT. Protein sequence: CASSARTSGVVFADTQYF.

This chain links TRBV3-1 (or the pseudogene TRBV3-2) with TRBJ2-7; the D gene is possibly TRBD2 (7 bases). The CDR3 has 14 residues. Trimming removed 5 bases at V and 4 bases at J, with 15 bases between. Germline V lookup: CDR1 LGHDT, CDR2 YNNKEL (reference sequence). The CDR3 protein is CASSFRGGAYEQYF. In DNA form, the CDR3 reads TGTGCCAGCAGCTTTCGAGGGGGGGCTTACGAGCAGTACTTC.

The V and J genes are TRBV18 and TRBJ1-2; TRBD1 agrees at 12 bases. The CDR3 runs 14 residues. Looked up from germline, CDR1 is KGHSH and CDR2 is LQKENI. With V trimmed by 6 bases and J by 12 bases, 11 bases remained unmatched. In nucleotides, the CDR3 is TGTGCCAGCTCCCCGGGACAGGGGGCACGGACGGACACCTTC. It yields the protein CASSPGQGARTDTF.

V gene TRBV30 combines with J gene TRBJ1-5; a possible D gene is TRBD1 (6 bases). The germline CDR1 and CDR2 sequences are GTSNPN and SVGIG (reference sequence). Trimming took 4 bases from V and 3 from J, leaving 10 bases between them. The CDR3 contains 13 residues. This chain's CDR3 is CAWTGQTNQPQHF. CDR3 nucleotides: TGTGCCTGGACTGGACAGACCAATCAGCCCCAGCATTTT.

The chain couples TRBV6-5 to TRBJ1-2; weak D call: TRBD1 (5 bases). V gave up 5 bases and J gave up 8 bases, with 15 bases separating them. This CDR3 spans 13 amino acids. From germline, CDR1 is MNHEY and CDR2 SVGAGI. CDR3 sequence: CASSLGGGVGYTF. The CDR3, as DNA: TGTGCCAGCAGTCTCGGGGGTGGTGTGGGCTACACCTTC.

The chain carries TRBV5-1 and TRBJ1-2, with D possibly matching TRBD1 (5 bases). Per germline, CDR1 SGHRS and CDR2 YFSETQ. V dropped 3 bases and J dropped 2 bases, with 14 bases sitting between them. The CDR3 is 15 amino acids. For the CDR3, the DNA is TGCGCCAGCAGCTCGGGACCGGCGGGAAACTATGGCTACACCTTC. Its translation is CASSSGPAGNYGYTF.

The CDR3 bases are TGTGCCAGTTTCGGGGTACGAATTTCACCCCTCCACTTT. Encoded protein: CASFGVRISPLHF. The genes are TRBV28 and TRBJ1-6; D is unclear. The CDR3 covers 13 residues. V lost 9 bases and J lost 9, with 15 bases in between. The germline gives CDR1 MDHEN, CDR2 SYDVKM.

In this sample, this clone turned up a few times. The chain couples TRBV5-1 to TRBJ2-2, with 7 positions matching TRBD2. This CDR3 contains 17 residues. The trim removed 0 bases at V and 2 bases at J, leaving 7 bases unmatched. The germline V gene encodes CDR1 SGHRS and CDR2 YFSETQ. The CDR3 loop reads CASSLAKAGVNTGELFF. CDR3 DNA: TGCGCCAGCAGCTTGGCCAAGGCGGGAGTTAACACCGGGGAGCTGTTTTTT.